This entry lists 24 T cell receptor beta chains sequenced from one sample in a study of a mutant IDH1 vaccine in newly diagnosed glioma. Specified time point: baseline, week 1 (first vaccination visit). Sample treatment: pre-vaccination baseline after standard-of-care therapy. This table comes from immunoSEQ multiplex PCR, and its TCRdb copy is limited to in-frame clones, with some not included. Of about 46,000 clones in the sample, approximately 90% were seen once. The source material was PBMCs, sampled from a glioma patient treated with radiotherapy, temozolomide or both. Every receptor here comes from a man aged 40-49 years with glioma.

V gene TRBV7-2 combines with J gene TRBJ2-1, with 12 positions matching TRBD2. V trimming: 7 bases; J trimming: 7 bases; junction bases outside the gene matches: 8. This CDR3 spans 15 amino acids. The V gene's germline CDR1 is SGHTA and CDR2 FQGNSA. The CDR3: CASTFRTSGTNEQFF. In DNA, the CDR3 is TGTGCCAGCACCTTCAGGACTAGCGGGACTAATGAGCAGTTCTTC.

By frequency in the sample, this clone is medium-sized (0.01 to 0.1%). The V gene is TRBV4-1, the J gene TRBJ1-1; 7 positions agree with TRBD1. Per the germline V gene, CDR1 is MGHRA and CDR2 is YSYEKL. The CDR3 runs 14 residues. Trimming removed 2 bases from V and 3 bases from J; junction bases left unmatched: 3. CDR3 nucleotides: TGCGCCAGCAGCCAACGACAGGGTTACACTGAAGCTTTCTTT. The encoded protein is CASSQRQGYTEAFF.

The chain couples TRBV5-1 to TRBJ2-3; D remains ambiguous. Germline V gives CDR1 SGHRS, CDR2 YFSETQ. This CDR3 is built from 14 residues. Trimming left V 0 bases short and J 0 bases short, with 5 bases between. CDR3 in DNA: TGCGCCAGCAGCTTGGGCCGAAGCACAGATACGCAGTATTTT. Translating gives CASSLGRSTDTQYF. Variable domain in full (rest from reference TRBV5-1 and TRBJ2-3): KAGVTQTPRYLIKTRGQQVTLSCSPISGHRSVSWYQQTPGQGLQFLFEYFSETQRNKGNFPGRFSGRQFSNSRSEMNVSTLELGDSALYLCASSLGRSTDTQYFGPGTRLTVL.

The chain combines TRBV19 with TRBJ2-3; tentative D call: TRBD1 (6 bases). This CDR3 has 14 amino acids. Germline lookup yields CDR1 LNHDA and CDR2 SQIVND (reference sequence). V lost 6 bases, J lost 1 base, and 11 bases lay in between. Written as DNA, the CDR3 is TGTGCCAGTAGACGAACAGGGCGCACAGATACGCAGTATTTT. It codes for CASRRTGRTDTQYF. The complete variable domain, with remaining parts taken from reference TRBV19 and TRBJ2-3, reads DGGITQSPKYLFRKEGQNVTLSCEQNLNHDAMYWYRQDPGQGLRLIYYSQIVNDFQKGDIAEGYSVSREKKESFPLTVTSAQKNPTAFYLCASRRTGRTDTQYFGPGTRLTVL.

The chain has TRBV7-9 and TRBJ1-5; possibly TRBD1 for D (5 bases). CDR1 is SEHNR, CDR2 FQNEAQ, per germline (reference sequence). Deletions cut 4 bases from V and 3 bases from J, with 10 bases between. This CDR3 has 14 amino acids. CDR3 loop: CASSSGRTNQPQHF. The CDR3, as DNA: TGTGCCAGCAGCTCAGGGAGAACCAATCAGCCCCAGCATTTT.

The chain recombines TRBV5-1 with TRBJ2-1; the D gene is possibly TRBD1 (6 bases). In germline, CDR1 is SGHRS, CDR2 YFSETQ. The CDR3 runs to 16 residues. Trimming pared 3 bases from V and 9 bases from J, leaving 22 bases between. The CDR3 bases are TGCGCCAGCAGCTCTAGGACAGCCGGCTTACAGAGTGAGCAGTTCTTC. It encodes CASSSRTAGLQSEQFF. The full variable domain, with the rest looked up from reference TRBV5-1 and TRBJ2-1, is KAGVTQTPRYLIKTRGQQVTLSCSPISGHRSVSWYQQTPGQGLQFLFEYFSETQRNKGNFPGRFSGRQFSNSRSEMNVSTLELGDSALYLCASSSRTAGLQSEQFFGPGTRLTVL.

The CDR3 bases are TGTGCCAGCAGCTTAGGCCTAAGCGGGACCCAGTACTTC. Amino acids: CASSLGLSGTQYF. The chain is built from TRBV13 and TRBJ2-5; D possibly corresponds to TRBD2 (5 bases). Trimming pared 0 bases from V and 7 bases from J, leaving 9 bases between. This CDR3 comprises 13 residues. Germline assignment: CDR1 PRHDT and CDR2 FYEKMQ (reference sequence).

V is TRBV4-3 and J is TRBJ2-1; 7 bases align to TRBD1. The CDR3 contains 18 residues. Losses at the gene ends were 0 bases for V and 5 bases for J; bases not matched to a gene: 13. CDR1 is LGHNA, CDR2 YSLEER, per germline. DNA for the CDR3: TGCGCCAGCAGCCAAGAAGCGATTGTAGGGGACAGCCACAATGAGCAGTTCTTC. Protein product: CASSQEAIVGDSHNEQFF.

V gene TRBV29-1 combines with J gene TRBJ1-2; D gene unclear. V was pared by 3 bases and J by 8 bases, with 13 bases between. Germline CDR1 is SQVTM and CDR2 is ANQGSEA. The CDR3 spans 12 residues. In DNA, the CDR3 is TGCAGCGTTGAGGCACCGCAGCGGGGCTACACCTTC. Its translation: CSVEAPQRGYTF.

This clone turned up a few times. The gene calls are TRBV27 and TRBJ1-2; 11 bases align to TRBD1. Losses at the gene ends were 6 bases for V and 4 bases for J; bases not matched to a gene: 7. Germline V gives CDR1 MNHEY, CDR2 SMNVEV (reference sequence). The CDR3 loop spans 15 amino acids. DNA for the CDR3: TGTGCCAGCAGGGGGGACAGGGGGGATTTCTATGGCTACACCTTC. Residues: CASRGDRGDFYGYTF.

The J gene is TRBJ1-4, the V gene TRBV29-1; 9 nucleotides line up with TRBD1. CDR3 length equals 15 residues. The V gene end was trimmed by 1 base and the J gene end by 10 bases; junction bases not matched to a gene: 10. Germline assignment: CDR1 SQVTM and CDR2 ANQGSEA. Here the CDR3 reads CSVEGGQGSPGKLFF. Here the CDR3 DNA reads TGCAGCGTTGAAGGGGGACAGGGCAGTCCGGGAAAACTGTTTTTT.

The chain uses TRBV5-1 and TRBJ2-1; D call uncertain. CDR1 and CDR2 (germline): SGHRS, YFSETQ. With 1 base removed from V and 7 bases from J, the gap between germline ends came to 12 bases. The CDR3 sequence is 14 residues long. As DNA, the CDR3 is TGCGCCAGCAGCTTGATAGTGTTGGGGAATGAGCAGTTCTTC. This codes for CASSLIVLGNEQFF.

CDR3 in amino acids: CASSFSGLSTDTQYF. CDR3 sequence (DNA): TGTGCCAGCAGTTTTAGTGGGTTAAGCACAGATACGCAGTATTTT. V and J are TRBV27 and TRBJ2-3; D unclear. The CDR3 runs to 15 residues. In germline, CDR1 is MNHEY, CDR2 SMNVEV (reference sequence). Trimming removed 3 bases at V and 0 bases at J, with 10 bases between.

This clone was seen a single time. The chain has TRBV6-4 and TRBJ2-5; no clear D gene. The V gene lost 2 bases and the J gene lost 8 bases, with 12 bases spanning the gap. The CDR3 is made up of 13 amino acids. Germline V gene lookup returns CDR1 MRHNA and CDR2 SNTAGT. CDR3 region: CASSDTERTTQYF. DNA of the CDR3: TGTGCCAGCAGTGACACAGAGCGTACAACCCAGTACTTC.

The J gene is TRBJ2-5, the V gene TRBV6-5, with TRBD1 as a possible D gene (5 bases). The germline V gene has CDR1 MNHEY and CDR2 SVGAGI. Trimming cost V 6 bases and J 5 bases, with 16 bases left between them. The CDR3 has 14 residues. This CDR3 is CASRRTSSPETQYF. CDR3 DNA sequence: TGTGCCAGCAGGCGGACATCCAGCCCGGAGACCCAGTACTTC.

The chain combines TRBV7-9 with TRBJ2-7, with D possibly being TRBD2 (5 bases). The length of the CDR3 is 15 residues. Trimming pared 5 bases from V and 0 bases from J, leaving 14 bases between. The germline gives CDR1 SEHNR, CDR2 FQNEAQ (reference sequence). The CDR3 DNA reads TGTGCCAGCAGCGCCGGGATGGAGAGCTCCTACGAGCAGTACTTC. It encodes CASSAGMESSYEQYF.

This clone has only one observation. The chain employs TRBV7-8 and TRBJ2-7, with D possibly being TRBD2 (6 bases). In germline, CDR1 is SGHVS, CDR2 FQNEAQ. This CDR3 region has 15 residues. The V end lost 5 bases, the J end lost 5 bases, and 19 bases lay between the germline ends. The CDR3, as DNA: TGTGCCAGCAGCCCCGGGACTCTCAGGACCCACGAGCAGTACTTC. It is translated as CASSPGTLRTHEQYF. Drawing the rest from reference TRBV7-8 and TRBJ2-7, the complete variable domain is GAGVSQSPRYKVAKRGQDVALRCDPISGHVSLFWYQQALGQGPEFLTYFQNEAQLDKSGLPSDRFFAERPEGSVSTLKIQRTQQEDSAVYLCASSPGTLRTHEQYFGPGTRLTVT.

This chain links TRBV18 with TRBJ2-6, with TRBD2 matching 10 bases. V was clipped by 3 bases and J by 2 bases; unmatched bases: 7. Looked up from germline, CDR1 is KGHSH and CDR2 is LQKENI. The CDR3 runs to 18 residues. CDR3 sequence: CASSPLGGLATGANVLTF. For the CDR3, the DNA is TGTGCCAGCTCACCGCTCGGGGGACTAGCGACTGGGGCCAACGTCCTGACTTTC.

The rearrangement links TRBV11-1 to TRBJ1-4, with D possibly TRBD1 on 6 matching bases. Between the trimmed V and J ends, which lost 4 bases and 0 bases, there was a span of 12 bases. Germline CDR1 is SGHAT and CDR2 is FQDESV (reference sequence). The CDR3 has 16 amino acids. CDR3: CASSYGQSATNEKLFF. Written as DNA, the CDR3 is TGTGCCAGCAGCTACGGACAGAGTGCAACTAATGAAAAACTGTTTTTT.

This chain connects TRBV18 to TRBJ1-1; the D is unclear. Germline V gene lookup returns CDR1 KGHSH and CDR2 LQKENI. V dropped 3 bases and J dropped 1 base, with 6 bases sitting between them. This CDR3 contains 13 residues. CDR3 sequence: CASSPIENTEAFF. DNA for the CDR3: TGTGCCAGCTCACCTATTGAGAACACTGAAGCTTTCTTT.

This clone showed up just once. The chain recombines TRBV19 with TRBJ1-4, with unresolved D. CDR1 and CDR2 from the germline V gene are LNHDA and SQIVND (reference sequence). V lost 5 bases and J lost 0, with 13 bases in between. This CDR3 region has 16 residues. The CDR3 DNA reads TGTGCCAGTAGTGCGTCTTTTTATGCAACTAATGAAAAACTGTTTTTT. It yields the protein CASSASFYATNEKLFF.

J is TRBJ2-1 and V is TRBV19; TRBD1 matches at 10 bases. Germline assignment: CDR1 LNHDA and CDR2 SQIVND (reference sequence). The CDR3 is 15 residues long. Trimming cost V 3 bases and J 4 bases; bases outside gene matches: 3. The CDR3 sequence: CASSMTGGAYNEQFF. As DNA, the CDR3 is TGTGCCAGTAGTATGACAGGGGGCGCTTACAATGAGCAGTTCTTC.

Concerning this clone: Other DNA sequences in the same sample also yield this CDR3. The J gene is TRBJ2-7, the V gene TRBV9; D uncertain. The CDR3 length is 14 residues. Trimming pared 0 bases from V and 0 bases from J, leaving 7 bases between. CDR1 SGDLS and CDR2 YYNGEE come from the germline V gene. The CDR3 is CASSVGVGSYEQYF. Written as DNA, the CDR3 is TGTGCCAGCAGCGTAGGGGTGGGCTCCTACGAGCAGTACTTC.

This chain uses TRBV19 with TRBJ1-4; no firm D call. Trimming took 11 bases from V and 1 from J, leaving 17 bases between them. The CDR3 is made up of 15 amino acids. The germline CDR1 and CDR2 sequences are LNHDA and SQIVND (reference sequence). The DNA for the CDR3 is TGTGCCTCAATAATTCGTGTGGGAACTAATGAAAAACTGTTTTTT. Its translation is CASIIRVGTNEKLFF.